One and the same sample provided the 18 T cell receptor beta chains below, sequenced in a study of T cell repertoires in cytomegalovirus infection (dated by TCRdb to about 2019). The instrument given in TCRdb is Illumina HiSeq 1500. The public reads were reanalyzed by TCRdb: fastp trimming at Q25, MiXCR alignment, in-frame beta chains only. A single entry per CDR3 protein holds the most common genes and DNA from its merged rows. The sample table holds 200,000 to 250,000 distinct CDR3 sequences, of which approximately 22% were seen once. The top ten hold 15% to 20% of the sample. The sample taken for sequencing was CD8+ T cells from PBMCs. Source of these receptors: a human donor in good health (CMV status not recorded). Some clones in this sample may be carry-over from other donors' samples.

The chain joins TRBV6-2 or TRBV6-3 to TRBJ2-3; D unresolved. Per the germline V gene, CDR1 is MNHEY and CDR2 is SVGEGT. V was clipped by 2 bases and J by 3 bases, with 6 bases between them. The CDR3 is made up of 13 amino acids. The chain's CDR3 is CASSYAWTDTQYF. The DNA of the CDR3 is TGTGCCAGCAGTTACGCGTGGACAGATACGCAGTATTTT.

The chain recombines TRBV20-1 with TRBJ1-1, with D tentatively TRBD1 (6 bases). V was cut by 6 bases and J by 1 base, with 9 bases left in between. CDR3 length: 12 residues. CDR1 is DFQATT and CDR2 is SNEGSKA in the germline V gene (reference sequence). The CDR3 is CSAGQPNTEAFF. In DNA, the CDR3 is TGCAGTGCCGGACAGCCGAACACTGAAGCTTTCTTT.

This clonotype was observed a handful of times. This chain connects TRBV7-8 to TRBJ2-7; 9 bases fit TRBD2. V lost 3 bases and J lost 7; bases outside the gene matches: 7. CDR1 and CDR2 (germline): SGHVS, FQNEAQ. The CDR3 has 14 amino acids. In DNA, the CDR3 is TGTGCCAGCAGCTTGGGCGGGGGGGCGAGTGAGCAGTACTTC. This translates into CASSLGGGASEQYF.

Only a few counts were recorded for this clonotype. This sequence joins TRBV9 and TRBJ2-1; 9 nucleotides align to TRBD1. Trimming removed 4 bases from V and 10 bases from J; junction bases left unmatched: 6. Germline assignment: CDR1 SGDLS and CDR2 YYNGEE. The CDR3 is 13 amino acids. DNA for the CDR3: TGTGCCAGCAGCTTCCGGACAGGGGAGGAGCAGTTCTTC. Amino acids: CASSFRTGEEQFF. The complete variable domain, with remaining parts taken from reference TRBV9 and TRBJ2-1, reads DSGVTQTPKHLITATGQRVTLRCSPRSGDLSVYWYQQSLDQGLQFLIQYYNGEERAKGNILERFSAQQFPDLHSELNLSSLELGDSALYFCASSFRTGEEQFFGPGTRLTVL.

The gene calls are TRBV7-3 and TRBJ2-7, with D tentatively TRBD1 or TRBD2 (6 bases each). The CDR3 totals 14 residues. Between the trimmed V and J ends, which lost 2 bases and 5 bases, there was a span of 13 bases. CDR1 is SGHTA and CDR2 is FQGTGA in the germline V gene. The CDR3 is CASSLEWRGNEQYF. CDR3 nucleotides: TGTGCCAGCAGCTTAGAGTGGAGGGGGAACGAGCAGTACTTC. Full variable domain (outside the CDR3, taken from reference TRBV7-3 and TRBJ2-7): GAGVSQTPSNKVTEKGKYVELRCDPISGHTALYWYRQSLGQGPEFLIYFQGTGAADDSGLPNDRFFAVRPEGSVSTLKIQRTERGDSAVYLCASSLEWRGNEQYFGPGTRLTVT.

As to this clonotype: The junction departs from germline at one end; a sequencing error may be responsible. This chain uses TRBV7-2 with TRBJ2-5, with D possibly being TRBD1 (5 bases). This CDR3 is 14 amino acids long. Germline-derived CDR1 and CDR2 are SGHTA and FQGNSA. The CDR3 loop is CASSLETEQETRYF. The CDR3, as DNA: TGTGCCAGCAGCTTGGAGACAGAACAAGAGACCCGGTACTTC.

The table lists this clonotype with a count of one. The gene calls are TRBV6-6 and TRBJ2-5; D gene ambiguous. Trimming removed 1 base at V and 2 bases at J, with 5 bases between. CDR3 length: 13 amino acids. Germline V lookup: CDR1 MNHNY, CDR2 SVGAGI (reference sequence). The CDR3 nucleotides are TGTGCCAGCAGTTACTTCTTACAAGAGACCCAGTACTTC. Its translation is CASSYFLQETQYF.

The V gene is TRBV27, the J gene TRBJ2-7; unclear D gene. Germline V gene lookup returns CDR1 MNHEY and CDR2 SMNVEV (reference sequence). There are 14 residues in the CDR3. The V end lost 2 bases, the J end lost 7 bases, and 15 bases lay between the germline ends. The CDR3 spells CASSLINPPREQYF. Here the CDR3 DNA reads TGTGCCAGCAGTTTAATTAACCCCCCTCGGGAGCAGTACTTC.

This clonotype was seen repeatedly, ten times or more. The rearrangement links TRBV10-3 to TRBJ2-7, with 7 bases lining up with TRBD1. The CDR3 is made up of 17 amino acids. Germline CDR1 and CDR2: ENHRY and SYGVKD. V shed 0 bases, J shed 3 bases, and the junction held 11 bases outside the gene matches. In DNA, the CDR3 is TGTGCCATCAGTGAGTCAGTTTCGGCAGGGGGTCTCTACGAGCAGTACTTC. This encodes CAISESVSAGGLYEQYF.

By share of the sample, this clonotype is medium-sized. J is TRBJ2-1 and V is TRBV7-8; D remains ambiguous. Trimming pared 1 base from V and 0 bases from J, leaving 13 bases between. The CDR3 consists of 17 residues. Germline CDR1 is SGHVS and CDR2 is FQNEAQ. CDR3: CASSLVAGLSSYNEQFF. CDR3 DNA sequence: TGTGCCAGCAGCTTAGTTGCCGGTCTTAGCTCCTACAATGAGCAGTTCTTC.

This clonotype was seen more than once but under ten times. The genes are TRBV29-1 and TRBJ2-5; TRBD2 agrees at 9 bases. The V gene's germline CDR1 is SQVTM and CDR2 ANQGSEA. The CDR3 spans 16 residues. Trimming removed 7 bases from V and 0 bases from J; junction bases left unmatched: 12. CDR3 loop: CSATPGSGGHQETQYF. The CDR3 DNA reads TGCAGCGCTACTCCGGGTAGCGGGGGTCACCAAGAGACCCAGTACTTC.

This clonotype was recorded at least ten times. This sequence joins TRBV7-2 and TRBJ2-5; D uncertain. The CDR3 is 15 residues long. Trimming removed 1 base at V and 5 bases at J, with 14 bases between. Germline V lookup: CDR1 SGHTA, CDR2 FQGNSA. This CDR3 reads CASSLEVGPWETQYF. Written as DNA, the CDR3 is TGTGCCAGCAGCTTAGAAGTCGGACCTTGGGAGACCCAGTACTTC.

Judged by abundance, this clonotype is medium-sized (0.01 to 0.1%). This chain links TRBV20-1 with TRBJ2-3; D may be TRBD1 or TRBD2 (5 bases each). Germline values: CDR1 DFQATT, CDR2 SNEGSKA (reference sequence). Trimming shortened V by 0 bases and J by 2 bases, and 12 bases separated the two germline ends. The CDR3 runs to 15 residues. In DNA form, the CDR3 reads TGCAGTGCTAGAGATTTCGAGGGGACCACAGATACGCAGTATTTT. As protein: CSARDFEGTTDTQYF.

In this sample, this clonotype turned up many times. The genes are TRBV7-2 and TRBJ1-2, with 10 bases identical to TRBD1. This CDR3 is 16 amino acids long. Germline V lookup: CDR1 SGHTA, CDR2 FQGNSA. V was pared by 5 bases and J by 3 bases, with 9 bases of the junction left unmatched. CDR3 in amino acids: CASSSPDRGLYYGYTF. CDR3 bases: TGTGCCAGCAGCAGCCCGGACAGGGGGTTGTACTATGGCTACACCTTC.

A note on this clonotype: At one end the junction does not follow the germline gene, possibly because of a read error. J is TRBJ1-2 and V is TRBV2; D is perhaps TRBD1 (5 bases). CDR3 length: 12 amino acids. Germline CDR1 reads SNHLY; CDR2 reads FYNNEI. The CDR3 sequence: CATDSFNYGYTF. The CDR3 DNA reads TGCGCCACCGACAGTTTTAACTATGGCTACACCTTC.

The chain couples TRBV2 to TRBJ2-3; D not certain. The V and J ends lost 4 bases and 0 bases respectively, with 8 bases between them. The CDR3 extends over 14 amino acids. Germline CDR1 SNHLY, CDR2 FYNNEI. CDR3 in DNA: TGTGCCAGCAGTGGTGTCTCTAGCACAGATACGCAGTATTTT. As protein: CASSGVSSTDTQYF.

A remark on this clonotype: Relative to the germline gene, one junction end is altered; a read error may explain this. The rearrangement joins TRBV11-2 to TRBJ2-2, with 7 bases identical to TRBD1. The CDR3 covers 16 residues. CDR1 SGHAT and CDR2 FQNNGV come from the germline V gene. CDR3: CASSPRDSPNIGELFF. The CDR3 DNA sequence: TGTGCCAGCAGCCCCCGGGACAGCCCGAACATCGGGGAGCTGTTTTTT.

This clonotype was recorded a few times. This chain uses TRBV18 with TRBJ2-3; D tentatively reads TRBD1 or TRBD2 (5 bases each). Germline V gene sequence: CDR1 KGHSH, CDR2 LQKENI. Trimming shortened V by 3 bases and J by 3 bases, and 13 bases separated the two germline ends. The CDR3 spans 15 residues. CDR3 nucleotide sequence: TGTGCCAGCTCACCGACAGAAACTAGAACAGATACGCAGTATTTT. Its translation is CASSPTETRTDTQYF.